A selection of T cell receptor beta chains follows, all from one sample in a study of HIV-infected patients and healthy controls. TCRdb used MiXCR to reprocess the 5' RACE reads, holding one entry per CDR3 protein. Here the sample spans about 8,100 distinct CDR3 sequences, about 6.3% being singletons. The starting material was blood, obtained before antiretroviral therapy. All receptors derive from an adult with HIV infection. Both conserved end residues are trimmed from each CDR3. Size is omitted from some rows. Given values are once, few, many or a class for expanded clones.

size | V | CDR3
many | TRBV6-5 | ASRTTGTTNEKLF
- | TRBV29-1 | SVAGSEETQY
medium-sized | TRBV12-3/TRBV12-4 | ASSLTDTQY
many | TRBV6-5 | ASSYYAGTTYEQY
few | TRBV28 | ASSLVGGWIGTGVTDTQY
few | TRBV12-5 | ASGSGVVNTGELF
many | TRBV20-1 | SAKSWQGGNTEAF
many | TRBV7-2 | ASSLKNEQF
many | TRBV7-2 | ASSSSDRWDTQY
many | TRBV4-3 | ASSQESATTQY
many | TRBV3-1 | ASSQGAGGREKLF
medium-sized | TRBV20-1 | SARDPRYEQY
many | TRBV5-6 | ATPPPRLYNEQF
large | TRBV27 | ASSLTPSSTDTQY
many | TRBV6-5 | ASRGTSGGDYNEQF
few | TRBV28 | ASSLRNLRSGNTIY
medium-sized | TRBV4-1 | ASSPTGSEAF
many | TRBV2 | ASSENRGQTGELF
medium-sized | TRBV19 | ASSTGGVFDETQY
many | TRBV6-2/TRBV6-3 | ASTQRQRDTQY
many | TRBV11-2 | ASSPPSRGRDEQY
many | TRBV6-1 | ASIWSREQY
many | TRBV10-2 | ASSEPRGGEPEETQY
- | TRBV12-3/TRBV12-4 | ASSLGQGSSNTEAF
medium-sized | TRBV12-3/TRBV12-4 | ASSEGGDTQY
many | TRBV6-4 | ASSDVAGYEQF
medium-sized | TRBV5-1 | ASSLEVVNRASDTQY
many | TRBV20-1 | SAFLLAPQETQY
- | TRBV10-3 | AISDAQGASTDTQY
- | TRBV6-2/TRBV6-3 | ASSWPSTYGYT
medium-sized | TRBV20-1 | SATRLAGVNGANVLT
- | TRBV6-1 | ASRREMNTEAF
few | TRBV12-5 | ASGTGQGSIKPQH
many | TRBV6-2/TRBV6-3 | ASSRRDRANYGYT
many | TRBV20-1 | SAIPPGANNYEKLF
many | TRBV13 | ASSFRGRLQSTEQY
few | TRBV7-6 | ASSLAGGTYNEQF
many | TRBV7-8 | ASSLYDREASPLH
- | TRBV7-9 | ASSLVAGTSELF
many | TRBV28 | ASSVSRSYNEQF
medium-sized | TRBV28 | ASSPLTSGSTGELF
medium-sized | TRBV5-6 | ASSLAPGELF
many | TRBV29-1 | SVAKGMNTEAF
- | TRBV29-1 | SVEDLAGGEAF
many | TRBV20-1 | SATTYRVYGAGDTQY